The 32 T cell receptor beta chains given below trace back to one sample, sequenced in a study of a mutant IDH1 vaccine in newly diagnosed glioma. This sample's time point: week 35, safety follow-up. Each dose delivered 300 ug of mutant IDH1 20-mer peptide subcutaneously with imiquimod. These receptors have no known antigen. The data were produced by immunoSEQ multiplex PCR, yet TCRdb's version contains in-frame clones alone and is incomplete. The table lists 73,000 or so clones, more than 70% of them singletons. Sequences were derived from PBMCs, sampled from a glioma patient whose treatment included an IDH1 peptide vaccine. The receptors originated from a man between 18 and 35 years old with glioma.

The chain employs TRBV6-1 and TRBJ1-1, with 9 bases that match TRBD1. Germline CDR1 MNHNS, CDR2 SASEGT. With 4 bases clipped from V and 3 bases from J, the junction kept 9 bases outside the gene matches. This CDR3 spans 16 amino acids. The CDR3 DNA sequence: TGTGCCAGCAGTGCAACCGGGACAGGGAGGTACACTGAAGCTTTCTTT. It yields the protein CASSATGTGRYTEAFF.

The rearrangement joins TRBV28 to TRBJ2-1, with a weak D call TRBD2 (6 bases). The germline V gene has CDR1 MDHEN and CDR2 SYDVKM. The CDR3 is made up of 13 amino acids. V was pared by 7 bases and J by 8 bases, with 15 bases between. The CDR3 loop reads CASTTRRGDEQFF. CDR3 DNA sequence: TGTGCCAGCACCACTAGGAGGGGTGATGAGCAGTTCTTC. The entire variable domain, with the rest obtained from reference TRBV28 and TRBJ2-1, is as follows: DVKVTQSSRYLVKRTGEKVFLECVQDMDHENMFWYRQDPGLGLRLIYFSYDVKMKEKGDIPEGYSVSREKKERFSLILESASTNQTSMYLCASTTRRGDEQFFGPGTRLTVL.

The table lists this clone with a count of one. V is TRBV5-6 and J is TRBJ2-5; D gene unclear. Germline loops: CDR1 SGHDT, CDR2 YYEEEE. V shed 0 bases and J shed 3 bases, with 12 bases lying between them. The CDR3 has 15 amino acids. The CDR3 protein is CASSLVTVQKETQYF. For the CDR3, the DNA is TGTGCCAGCAGCTTGGTAACAGTCCAAAAAGAGACCCAGTACTTC. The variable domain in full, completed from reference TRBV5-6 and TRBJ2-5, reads DAGVTQSPTHLIKTRGQQVTLRCSPKSGHDTVSWYQQALGQGPQFIFQYYEEEERQRGNFPDRFSGHQFPNYSSELNVNALLLGDSALYLCASSLVTVQKETQYFGPGTRLLVL.

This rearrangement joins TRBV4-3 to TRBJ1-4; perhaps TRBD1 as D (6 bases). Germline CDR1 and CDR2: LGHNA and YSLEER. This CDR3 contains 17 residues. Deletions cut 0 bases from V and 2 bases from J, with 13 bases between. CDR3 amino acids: CASSQDAPRGTNEKLFF. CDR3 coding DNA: TGCGCCAGCAGCCAAGACGCCCCGAGGGGGACTAATGAAAAACTGTTTTTT.

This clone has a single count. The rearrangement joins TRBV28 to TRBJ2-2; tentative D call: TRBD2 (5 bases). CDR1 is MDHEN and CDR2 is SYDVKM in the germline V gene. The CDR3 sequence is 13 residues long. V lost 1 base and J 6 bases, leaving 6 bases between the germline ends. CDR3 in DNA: TGTGCCAGCAGTTTATCGGGGTCCGGGGAGCTGTTTTTT. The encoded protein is CASSLSGSGELFF.

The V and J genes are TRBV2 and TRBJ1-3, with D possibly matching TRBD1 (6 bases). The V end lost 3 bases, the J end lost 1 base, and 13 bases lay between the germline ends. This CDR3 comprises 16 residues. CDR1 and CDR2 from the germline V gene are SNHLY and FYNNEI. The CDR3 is CASSESRGRSGNTIYF. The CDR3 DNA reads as TGTGCCAGCAGTGAGTCCAGGGGAAGGTCTGGAAACACCATATATTTT.

CDR3 sequence: CASSLGAEQYF. The DNA for the CDR3 is TGTGCCAGCAGTTTAGGTGCCGAGCAGTACTTC. The chain joins TRBV27 to TRBJ2-7, with D uncertain. CDR3 length: 11 residues. From germline, CDR1 is MNHEY and CDR2 SMNVEV (reference sequence). Deletions cut 2 bases from V and 6 bases from J, with 5 bases between.

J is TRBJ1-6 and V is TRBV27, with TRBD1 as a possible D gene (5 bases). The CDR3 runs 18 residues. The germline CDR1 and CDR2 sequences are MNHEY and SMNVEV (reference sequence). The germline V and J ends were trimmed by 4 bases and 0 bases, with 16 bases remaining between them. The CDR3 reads CASSSPGPQSSYNSPLHF. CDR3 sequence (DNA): TGTGCCAGCAGTTCCCCGGGACCTCAGAGCTCCTATAATTCACCCCTCCACTTT.

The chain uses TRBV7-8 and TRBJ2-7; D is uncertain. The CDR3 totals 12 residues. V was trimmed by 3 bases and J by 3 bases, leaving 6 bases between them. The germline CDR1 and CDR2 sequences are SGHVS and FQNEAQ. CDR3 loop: CASSLNHYEQYF. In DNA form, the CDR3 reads TGTGCCAGCAGCTTGAACCACTACGAGCAGTACTTC. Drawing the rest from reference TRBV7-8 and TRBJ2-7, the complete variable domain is GAGVSQSPRYKVAKRGQDVALRCDPISGHVSLFWYQQALGQGPEFLTYFQNEAQLDKSGLPSDRFFAERPEGSVSTLKIQRTQQEDSAVYLCASSLNHYEQYFGPGTRLTVT.

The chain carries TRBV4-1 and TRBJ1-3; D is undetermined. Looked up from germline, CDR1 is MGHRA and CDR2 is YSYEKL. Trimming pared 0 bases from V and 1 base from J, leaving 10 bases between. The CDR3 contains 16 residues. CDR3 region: CASSQDSGGSGNTIYF. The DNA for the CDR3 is TGCGCCAGCAGCCAAGATTCCGGAGGGTCTGGAAACACCATATATTTT.

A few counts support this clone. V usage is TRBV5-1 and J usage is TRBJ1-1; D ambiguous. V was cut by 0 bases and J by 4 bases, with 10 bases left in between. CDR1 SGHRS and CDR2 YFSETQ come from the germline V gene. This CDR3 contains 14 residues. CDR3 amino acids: CASSLASAGTEAFF. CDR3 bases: TGCGCCAGCAGCTTGGCAAGCGCTGGCACTGAAGCTTTCTTT.

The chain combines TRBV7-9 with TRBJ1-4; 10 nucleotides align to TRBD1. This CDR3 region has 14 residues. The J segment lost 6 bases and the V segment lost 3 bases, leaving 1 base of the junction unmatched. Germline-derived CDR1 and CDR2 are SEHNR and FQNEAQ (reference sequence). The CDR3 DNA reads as TGTGCCAGCAGCTTGACAGGGGGCGATGAAAAACTGTTTTTT. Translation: CASSLTGGDEKLFF. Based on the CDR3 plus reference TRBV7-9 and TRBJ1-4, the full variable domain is DTGVSQNPRHKITKRGQNVTFRCDPISEHNRLYWYRQTLGQGPEFLTYFQNEAQLEKSRLLSDRFSAERPKGSFSTLEIQRTEQGDSAMYLCASSLTGGDEKLFFGSGTQLSVL.

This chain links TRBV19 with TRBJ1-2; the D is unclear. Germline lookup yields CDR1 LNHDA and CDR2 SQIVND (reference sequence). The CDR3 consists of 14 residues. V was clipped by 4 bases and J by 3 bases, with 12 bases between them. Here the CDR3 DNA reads TGTGCCAGTAGTAGTGGGAACTGGTACTATGGCTACACCTTC. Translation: CASSSGNWYYGYTF.

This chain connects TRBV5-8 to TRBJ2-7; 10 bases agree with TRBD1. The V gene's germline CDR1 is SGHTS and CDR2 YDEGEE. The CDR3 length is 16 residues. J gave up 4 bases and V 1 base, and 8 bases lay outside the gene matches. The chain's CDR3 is CASSLWEGGQGYEQYF. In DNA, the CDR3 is TGTGCCAGCAGCTTGTGGGAGGGGGGACAGGGGTACGAGCAGTACTTC.

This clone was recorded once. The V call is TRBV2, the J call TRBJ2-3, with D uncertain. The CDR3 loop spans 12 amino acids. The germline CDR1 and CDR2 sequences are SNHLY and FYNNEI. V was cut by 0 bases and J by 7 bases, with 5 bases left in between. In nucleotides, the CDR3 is TGTGCCAGCAGTGAAGCAGATCATACGCAGTATTTT. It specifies CASSEADHTQYF.

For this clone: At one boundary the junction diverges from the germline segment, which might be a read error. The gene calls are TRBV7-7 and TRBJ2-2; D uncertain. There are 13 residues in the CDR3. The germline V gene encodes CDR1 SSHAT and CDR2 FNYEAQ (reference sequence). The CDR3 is CASSPRVGGELFF. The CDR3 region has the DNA TGTGCTAGCAGCCCCCGAGTGGGCGGGGAGCTGTTTTTT.

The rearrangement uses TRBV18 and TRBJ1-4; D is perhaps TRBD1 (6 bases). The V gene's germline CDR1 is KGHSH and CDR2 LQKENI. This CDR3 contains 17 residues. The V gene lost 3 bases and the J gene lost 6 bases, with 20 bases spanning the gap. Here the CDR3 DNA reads TGTGCCAGCTCACCGGAACAGGGCAGGATTCGTTATGAAAAACTGTTTTTT. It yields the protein CASSPEQGRIRYEKLFF.

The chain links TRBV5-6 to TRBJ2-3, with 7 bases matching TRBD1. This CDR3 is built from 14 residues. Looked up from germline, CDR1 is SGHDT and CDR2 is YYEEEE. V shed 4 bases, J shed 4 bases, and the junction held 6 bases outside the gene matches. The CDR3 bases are TGTGCCAGCAGCCTCACAGGGGAAGCAGATACGCAGTATTTT. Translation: CASSLTGEADTQYF. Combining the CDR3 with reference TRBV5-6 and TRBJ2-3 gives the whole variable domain DAGVTQSPTHLIKTRGQQVTLRCSPKSGHDTVSWYQQALGQGPQFIFQYYEEEERQRGNFPDRFSGHQFPNYSSELNVNALLLGDSALYLCASSLTGEADTQYFGPGTRLTVL.

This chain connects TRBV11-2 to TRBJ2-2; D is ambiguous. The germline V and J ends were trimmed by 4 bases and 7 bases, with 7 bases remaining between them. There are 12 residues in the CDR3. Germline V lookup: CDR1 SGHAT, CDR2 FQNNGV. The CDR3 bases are TGTGCCAGCAGCTCACACATCGGGGAGCTGTTTTTT. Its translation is CASSSHIGELFF.

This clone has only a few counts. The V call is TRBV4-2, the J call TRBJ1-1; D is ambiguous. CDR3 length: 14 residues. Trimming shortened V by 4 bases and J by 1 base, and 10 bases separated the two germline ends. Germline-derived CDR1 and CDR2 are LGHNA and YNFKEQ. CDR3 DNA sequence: TGTGCCAGCAGCCGTCCCCCGAAGAACACTGAAGCTTTCTTT. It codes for CASSRPPKNTEAFF.

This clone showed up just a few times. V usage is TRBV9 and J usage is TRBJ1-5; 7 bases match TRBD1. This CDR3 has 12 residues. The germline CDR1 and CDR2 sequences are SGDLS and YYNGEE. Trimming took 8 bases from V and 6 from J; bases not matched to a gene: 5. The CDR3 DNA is TGTGCCAGTCAGGGGGGGATTCAGCCCCAGCATTTT. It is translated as CASQGGIQPQHF.

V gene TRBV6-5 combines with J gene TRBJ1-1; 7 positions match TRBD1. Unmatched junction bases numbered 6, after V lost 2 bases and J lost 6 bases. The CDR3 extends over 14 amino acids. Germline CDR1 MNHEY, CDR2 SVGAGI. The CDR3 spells CASSYEGARAEAFF. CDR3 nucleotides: TGTGCCAGCAGTTACGAGGGGGCCAGGGCTGAAGCTTTCTTT.

The CDR3 DNA reads as TGTGCCAGCAGTCCCACAGGGGGCCCAGAGACCCAGTACTTC. This encodes CASSPTGGPETQYF. The V gene is TRBV6-5, the J gene TRBJ2-5; 9 bases align to TRBD1. V was pared by 5 bases and J by 4 bases, with 5 bases of the junction left unmatched. The CDR3 contains 14 residues. Germline CDR1 reads MNHEY; CDR2 reads SVGAGI.

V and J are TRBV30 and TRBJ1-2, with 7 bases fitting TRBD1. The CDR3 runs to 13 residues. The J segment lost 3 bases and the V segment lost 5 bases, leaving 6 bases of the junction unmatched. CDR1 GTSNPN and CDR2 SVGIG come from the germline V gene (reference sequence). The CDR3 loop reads CAWGRDRDYGYTF. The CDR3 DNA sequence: TGTGCCTGGGGCCGGGACAGAGACTATGGCTACACCTTC.

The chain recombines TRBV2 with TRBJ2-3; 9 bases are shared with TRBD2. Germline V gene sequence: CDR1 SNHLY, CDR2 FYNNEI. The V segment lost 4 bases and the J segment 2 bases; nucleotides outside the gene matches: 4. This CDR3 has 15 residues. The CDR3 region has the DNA TGTGCCAGCAGTGGCCTAGCGGGGATCACAGATACGCAGTATTTT. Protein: CASSGLAGITDTQYF.

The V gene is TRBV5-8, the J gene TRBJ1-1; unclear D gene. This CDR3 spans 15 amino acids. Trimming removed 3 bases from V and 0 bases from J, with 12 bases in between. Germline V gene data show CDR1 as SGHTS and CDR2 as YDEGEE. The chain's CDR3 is CASSYPGRMNTEAFF. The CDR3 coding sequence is TGTGCCAGCAGCTACCCTGGACGGATGAACACTGAAGCTTTCTTT. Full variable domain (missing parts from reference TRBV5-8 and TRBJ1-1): EAGVTQSPTHLIKTRGQQATLRCSPISGHTSVYWYQQALGLGLQFLLWYDEGEERNRGNFPPRFSGRQFPNYSSELNVNALELEDSALYLCASSYPGRMNTEAFFGQGTRLTVV.

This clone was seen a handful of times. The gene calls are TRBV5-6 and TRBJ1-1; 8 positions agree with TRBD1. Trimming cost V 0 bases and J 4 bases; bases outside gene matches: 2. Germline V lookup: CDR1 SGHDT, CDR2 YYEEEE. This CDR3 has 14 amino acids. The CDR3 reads CASSLGTGSTEAFF. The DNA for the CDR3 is TGTGCCAGCAGCTTGGGGACAGGGAGCACTGAAGCTTTCTTT.

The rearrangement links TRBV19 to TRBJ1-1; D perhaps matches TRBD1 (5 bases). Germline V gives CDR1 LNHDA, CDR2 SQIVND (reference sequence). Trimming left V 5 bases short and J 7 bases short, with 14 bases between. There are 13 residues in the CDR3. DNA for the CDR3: TGTGCCAGTAGTTCCGGGGCTAGGGGTGAAGCTTTCTTT. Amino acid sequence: CASSSGARGEAFF. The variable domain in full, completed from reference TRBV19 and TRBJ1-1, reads DGGITQSPKYLFRKEGQNVTLSCEQNLNHDAMYWYRQDPGQGLRLIYYSQIVNDFQKGDIAEGYSVSREKKESFPLTVTSAQKNPTAFYLCASSSGARGEAFFGQGTRLTVV.

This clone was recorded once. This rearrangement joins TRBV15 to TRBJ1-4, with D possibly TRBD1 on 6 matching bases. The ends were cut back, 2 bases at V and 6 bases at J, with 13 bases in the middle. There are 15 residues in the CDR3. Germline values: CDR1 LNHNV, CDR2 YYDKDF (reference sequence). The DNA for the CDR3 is TGTGCCACCAGCAGAACTTCAGGGGCGTATGAAAAACTGTTTTTT. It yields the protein CATSRTSGAYEKLFF. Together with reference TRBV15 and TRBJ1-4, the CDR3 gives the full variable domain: DAMVIQNPRYQVTQFGKPVTLSCSQTLNHNVMYWYQQKSSQAPKLLFHYYDKDFNNEADTPDNFQSRRPNTSFCFLDIRSPGLGDTAMYLCATSRTSGAYEKLFFGSGTQLSVL.

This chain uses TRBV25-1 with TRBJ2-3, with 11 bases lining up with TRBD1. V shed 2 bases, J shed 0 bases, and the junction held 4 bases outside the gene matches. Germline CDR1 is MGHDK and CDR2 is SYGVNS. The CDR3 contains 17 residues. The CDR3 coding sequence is TGTGCCAGCAGTGAAGCTCGGACAGGGGGCAGCACAGATACGCAGTATTTT. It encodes CASSEARTGGSTDTQYF.

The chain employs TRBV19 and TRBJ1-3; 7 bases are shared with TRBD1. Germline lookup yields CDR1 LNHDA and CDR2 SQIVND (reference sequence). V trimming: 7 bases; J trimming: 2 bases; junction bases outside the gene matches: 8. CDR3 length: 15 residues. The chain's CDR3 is CASTRRDSPGNTIYF. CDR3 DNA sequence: TGTGCCAGTACCCGAAGGGACAGTCCTGGAAACACCATATATTTT.

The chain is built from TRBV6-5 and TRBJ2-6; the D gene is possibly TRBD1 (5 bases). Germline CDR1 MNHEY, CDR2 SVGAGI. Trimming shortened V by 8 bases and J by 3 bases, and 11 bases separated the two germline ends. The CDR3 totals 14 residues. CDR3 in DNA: TGTGCCAGCTTAAACAGGCGTGGGGCCAACGTCCTGACTTTC. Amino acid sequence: CASLNRRGANVLTF.